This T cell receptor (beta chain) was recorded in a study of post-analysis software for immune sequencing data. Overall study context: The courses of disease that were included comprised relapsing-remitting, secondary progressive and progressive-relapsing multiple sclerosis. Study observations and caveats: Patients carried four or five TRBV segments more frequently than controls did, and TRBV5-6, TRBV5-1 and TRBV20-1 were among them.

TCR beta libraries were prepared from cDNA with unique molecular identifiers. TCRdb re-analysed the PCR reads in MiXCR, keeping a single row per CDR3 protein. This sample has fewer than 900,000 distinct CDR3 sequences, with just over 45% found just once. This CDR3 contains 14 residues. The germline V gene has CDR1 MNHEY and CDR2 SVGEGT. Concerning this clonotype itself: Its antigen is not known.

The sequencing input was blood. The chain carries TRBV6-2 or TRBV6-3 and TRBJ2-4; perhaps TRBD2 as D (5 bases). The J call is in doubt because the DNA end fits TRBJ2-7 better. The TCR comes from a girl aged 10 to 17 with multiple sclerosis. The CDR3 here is CASRKTRERYEQYF. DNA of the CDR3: TGTGCCAGCAGGAAAACGAGGGAACGCTACGAGCAGTACTTC.